Here is one TCR beta chain with its context. The data derive from a study of control samples from healthy donors and cancer patients. The germline V gene encodes CDR1 KGHDR and CDR2 SFDVKD. This CDR3 region has 19 residues. V shed 2 bases and J shed 4 bases, with 25 bases lying between them. This table comes from immunoSEQ multiplex PCR, and its TCRdb copy is limited to in-frame clones, with some not included. The data hold about 100,000 clones, with more than 75% observed a single time. The sample was blood. This TCR was recovered from a woman between 45 and 65 years old in good health. The gene calls are TRBV24-1 and TRBJ2-5, with TRBD2 as a possible D gene (7 bases). CDR3 bases: TGTGCCACCAGTGATTCCCAGATCTCAAGGGGGGGGCATGTAGAGACCCAGTACTTC. Translation: CATSDSQISRGGHVETQYF.